In its sample, the clone carrying this T cell receptor beta chain was seen a few times. The protocol was immunoSEQ multiplex PCR, while the TCRdb copy is restricted to in-frame clones and leaves out a portion. This table has 470,000 or so clones, nearly 90% appearing once. The CDR3 covers 15 residues. The V end lost 1 base, the J end lost 2 bases, and 9 bases lay between the germline ends. Looked up from germline, CDR1 is SGHAT and CDR2 is FQNNGV. Clinical history reported by participants formed the basis on which cohorts were assigned. This entry belongs to a study of blood T cell repertoires in COVID-19. Study as a whole: The United States, Italy and Spain were the sources of the acute and convalescent COVID-19 samples. Nucleic acid was either cDNA or gDNA, and it came from T cells, B-cell-depleted T cells, or PBMCs.

V and J are TRBV11-2 and TRBJ1-5; perhaps TRBD1 as D (5 bases). The sequenced material came from PBMCs or T cells enriched from blood (not recorded which). The TCR sequence derives from a woman aged 18-29 years with acute COVID-19. The CDR3 DNA follows: TGTGCCAGCAGCTTAGTGCGACAGCGCAATCAGCCCCAGCATTTT. Translation gives CASSLVRQRNQPQHF.